The rows below give T cell receptor beta chains drawn from one sample of a study of a mutant IDH1 vaccine in newly diagnosed glioma. Libraries were prepared by immunoSEQ multiplex PCR; TCRdb keeps only in-frame clonotypes and omits some of them. The sample has some 95,000 clones; roughly 77% are singletons. Sequenced material: PBMCs, taken from a glioma patient treated with radiotherapy, temozolomide or both. These TCRs come from a man aged 40-49 years with glioma. Both conserved end residues are part of each CDR3. The D gene is left open where the match is weak. Clone size appears in some rows only: once, few, many, or a class for an expanded clone.

v_call: TRBV4-2
d_call: NA
clone_size: once
j_call: TRBJ2-3
cdr3_aa: CASSQEVGNTQYF
cdr3_nt: TGTGCCAGCAGCCAAGAAGTGGGGAATACGCAGTATTTT

v_call: TRBV28
d_call: NA
clone_size: once
j_call: TRBJ2-7
cdr3_aa: CASSIGWEQYF
cdr3_nt: TGTGCCAGCAGTATCGGTTGGGAGCAGTACTTC

v_call: TRBV5-5
d_call: TRBD2
clone_size: NA
j_call: TRBJ2-1
cdr3_aa: CASSLGGLAGYNEQFF
cdr3_nt: TGTGCCAGCAGCTTGGGAGGGCTAGCGGGGTACAATGAGCAGTTCTTC

v_call: TRBV6-6
d_call: NA
clone_size: NA
j_call: TRBJ2-5
cdr3_aa: CASGLGLAKETQYF
cdr3_nt: TGTGCCAGCGGCCTCGGGCTAGCGAAAGAGACCCAGTACTTC

v_call: TRBV7-9
d_call: NA
clone_size: NA
j_call: TRBJ1-4
cdr3_aa: CASSLAGSEKLFF
cdr3_nt: TGTGCCAGCAGCTTAGCCGGATCAGAAAAACTGTTTTTT

v_call: TRBV29-1
d_call: NA
clone_size: NA
j_call: TRBJ1-6
cdr3_aa: CSVADAINSPLHF
cdr3_nt: TGCAGCGTTGCGGACGCTATTAATTCACCCCTCCACTTT

v_call: TRBV21-1
d_call: NA
clone_size: NA
j_call: TRBJ1-2
cdr3_aa: CASSNPGGPIRAWWRYGYTF
cdr3_nt: TGTGCCAGCAGCAACCCCGGCGGGCCAATTCGGGCCTGGTGGCGCTATGGCTACACCTTC

v_call: TRBV21-1
d_call: NA
clone_size: NA
j_call: TRBJ1-2
cdr3_aa: CASSKVDSSGGYTF
cdr3_nt: TGTGCCAGCAGCAAAGTTGACAGTAGCGGTGGCTACACCTTC

v_call: TRBV6-4
d_call: TRBD1
clone_size: NA
j_call: TRBJ1-5
cdr3_aa: CASKFGRGTLYQPQHF
cdr3_nt: TGTGCCAGCAAATTCGGCAGGGGGACCCTATATCAGCCCCAGCATTTT

v_call: TRBV4-1
d_call: NA
clone_size: few
j_call: TRBJ1-5
cdr3_aa: CASSQGLDQPQHF
cdr3_nt: TGCGCCAGCAGCCAAGGCCTCGATCAGCCCCAGCATTTT

v_call: TRBV7-2
d_call: NA
clone_size: NA
j_call: TRBJ2-7
cdr3_aa: CASKTGPTSYEQYF
cdr3_nt: TGTGCCAGCAAAACGGGACCGACGTCCTACGAGCAGTACTTC

v_call: TRBV10-2
d_call: TRBD1
clone_size: NA
j_call: TRBJ2-7
cdr3_aa: CASKASGPGTARFEQYF
cdr3_nt: TGCGCCAGCAAAGCGAGTGGACCCGGGACAGCCCGCTTCGAGCAGTACTTC

v_call: TRBV6-5
d_call: NA
clone_size: NA
j_call: TRBJ2-7
cdr3_aa: CASSYSAGFYEQYF
cdr3_nt: TGTGCCAGCAGTTACTCGGCAGGGTTCTACGAGCAGTACTTC

v_call: TRBV4-3
d_call: TRBD1
clone_size: NA
j_call: TRBJ1-4
cdr3_aa: CASSRRGRSNEKLFF
cdr3_nt: TGCGCCAGCAGCCGCAGGGGGAGGTCTAATGAAAAACTGTTTTTT

v_call: TRBV7-9
d_call: NA
clone_size: NA
j_call: TRBJ1-6
cdr3_aa: CASSLATGGGHSPLHF
cdr3_nt: TGTGCCAGCAGCTTAGCGACGGGAGGGGGGCATTCACCCCTCCACTTT

v_call: TRBV19
d_call: NA
clone_size: NA
j_call: TRBJ2-7
cdr3_aa: CASSLGRIGFDEQYF
cdr3_nt: TGTGCCAGTAGCCTGGGGCGGATAGGGTTCGACGAGCAGTACTTC

v_call: TRBV19
d_call: TRBD2
clone_size: NA
j_call: TRBJ2-1
cdr3_aa: CASNTGLAASNEQFF
cdr3_nt: TGTGCCAGTAACACGGGGCTAGCGGCCTCGAATGAGCAGTTCTTC

v_call: TRBV7-9
d_call: NA
clone_size: many
j_call: TRBJ1-1
cdr3_aa: CASSSLGGAADAFF
cdr3_nt: TGTGCCAGCAGCTCATTGGGAGGGGCGGCTGACGCTTTCTTT

v_call: TRBV27
d_call: TRBD1
clone_size: NA
j_call: TRBJ2-7
cdr3_aa: CASSLTGGHYEQYF
cdr3_nt: TGTGCCAGCAGTCTGACAGGGGGCCACTACGAGCAGTACTTC

v_call: TRBV18
d_call: NA
clone_size: few
j_call: TRBJ1-1
cdr3_aa: CASSDYPPGDGTEAFF
cdr3_nt: TGTGCCAGCTCAGATTACCCACCAGGGGATGGGACTGAAGCTTTCTTT

v_call: TRBV6-5
d_call: TRBD1
clone_size: NA
j_call: TRBJ1-6
cdr3_aa: CASSHRGQNSPLHF
cdr3_nt: TGTGCCAGCAGTCATAGGGGACAGAATTCACCCCTCCACTTT

v_call: TRBV7-9
d_call: NA
clone_size: NA
j_call: TRBJ1-4
cdr3_aa: CASSFWSLSPANEKLFF
cdr3_nt: TGTGCCAGCAGTTTTTGGAGCTTAAGCCCAGCTAATGAAAAACTGTTTTTT

v_call: TRBV10-3
d_call: TRBD2
clone_size: NA
j_call: TRBJ2-1
cdr3_aa: CAISDPGLAGGPGDNEQFF
cdr3_nt: TGTGCCATCAGTGACCCGGGACTAGCGGGAGGGCCCGGGGACAATGAGCAGTTCTTC

v_call: TRBV28
d_call: NA
clone_size: NA
j_call: TRBJ1-1
cdr3_aa: CASSFPDKLKAFF
cdr3_nt: TGTGCCAGCAGTTTCCCTGACAAGCTAAAAGCTTTCTTT

v_call: TRBV7-6
d_call: NA
clone_size: NA
j_call: TRBJ2-6
cdr3_aa: CASSLAGANVLTF
cdr3_nt: TGTGCCAGCAGCTTAGCCGGGGCCAACGTCCTGACTTTC

v_call: TRBV4-1
d_call: TRBD2
clone_size: NA
j_call: TRBJ2-3
cdr3_aa: CASSQEGLAATDTQYF
cdr3_nt: TGCGCCAGCAGCCAAGAGGGGCTAGCGGCAACCGATACGCAGTATTTT

v_call: TRBV28
d_call: NA
clone_size: NA
j_call: TRBJ2-4
cdr3_aa: CASSLETTRIQYF
cdr3_nt: TGTGCCAGCAGTTTAGAGACTACCCGGATTCAGTACTTC

v_call: TRBV7-9
d_call: NA
clone_size: NA
j_call: TRBJ2-7
cdr3_aa: CASSLEGVGSYEQYF
cdr3_nt: TGTGCCAGCAGCTTAGAAGGGGTTGGGTCCTACGAGCAGTACTTC

v_call: TRBV11-3
d_call: TRBD1
clone_size: NA
j_call: TRBJ1-1
cdr3_aa: CASRRQFPGQKNTEAFF
cdr3_nt: TGTGCCAGCAGGCGCCAGTTCCCGGGACAGAAGAACACTGAAGCTTTCTTT

v_call: TRBV11-3
d_call: TRBD2
clone_size: NA
j_call: TRBJ2-1
cdr3_aa: CASSLTSGNEQFF
cdr3_nt: TGTGCCAGCAGCTTAACTAGCGGGAATGAGCAGTTCTTC

v_call: TRBV7-9
d_call: NA
clone_size: many
j_call: TRBJ1-2
cdr3_aa: CASSTDGYGYTF
cdr3_nt: TGTGCCAGCAGCACCGACGGCTATGGCTACACCTTC

v_call: TRBV4-3
d_call: TRBD2
clone_size: NA
j_call: TRBJ2-2
cdr3_aa: CASSQNPASGRIGTGELFF
cdr3_nt: TGCGCCAGCAGCCAAAACCCGGCTAGCGGGAGAATAGGCACCGGGGAGCTGTTTTTT

v_call: TRBV28
d_call: NA
clone_size: NA
j_call: TRBJ2-7
cdr3_aa: CASSFEGYEQYF
cdr3_nt: TGTGCCAGCAGTTTCGAGGGTTACGAGCAGTACTTC

v_call: TRBV6-1
d_call: NA
clone_size: NA
j_call: TRBJ2-5
cdr3_aa: CASSALGRRETQYF
cdr3_nt: TGTGCCAGCAGTGCCTTGGGGAGAAGAGAGACCCAGTACTTC

v_call: TRBV6-1
d_call: NA
clone_size: NA
j_call: TRBJ2-3
cdr3_aa: CASSDDLSTDTQYF
cdr3_nt: TGTGCCAGCAGTGATGACTTAAGCACAGATACGCAGTATTTT

v_call: TRBV2
d_call: NA
clone_size: NA
j_call: TRBJ2-4
cdr3_aa: CASSEALAGDLTAKNIQYF
cdr3_nt: TGTGCCAGCAGTGAAGCGCTTGCAGGGGACCTTACAGCCAAAAACATTCAGTACTTC

v_call: TRBV4-1
d_call: TRBD1
clone_size: NA
j_call: TRBJ2-7
cdr3_aa: CASRGQGARAYEQYF
cdr3_nt: TGCGCCAGCAGAGGACAGGGGGCGCGAGCCTACGAGCAGTACTTC

v_call: TRBV19
d_call: NA
clone_size: few
j_call: TRBJ1-1
cdr3_aa: CASTTVGGGTEAFF
cdr3_nt: TGTGCCAGTACCACCGTGGGGGGGGGCACTGAAGCTTTCTTT

v_call: TRBV6-6
d_call: NA
clone_size: NA
j_call: TRBJ1-2
cdr3_aa: CASTLGGNNYGYTF
cdr3_nt: TGTGCCAGCACCCTCGGCGGGAATAACTATGGCTACACCTTC

v_call: TRBV2
d_call: TRBD1
clone_size: once
j_call: TRBJ1-1
cdr3_aa: CASEGGQGAFEAFF
cdr3_nt: TGTGCCAGCGAGGGGGGACAGGGAGCATTTGAAGCTTTCTTT

v_call: TRBV7-2
d_call: NA
clone_size: NA
j_call: TRBJ1-5
cdr3_aa: CASSLFKGGNQPQHF
cdr3_nt: TGTGCCAGCAGCTTATTTAAGGGGGGCAATCAGCCCCAGCATTTT

v_call: TRBV15
d_call: NA
clone_size: NA
j_call: TRBJ1-6
cdr3_aa: CATSRDLREHSPLHF
cdr3_nt: TGTGCCACCAGCAGAGATCTGCGGGAGCATTCACCCCTCCACTTT

v_call: TRBV18
d_call: NA
clone_size: NA
j_call: TRBJ1-1
cdr3_aa: CASSPEGRGVNTEAFF
cdr3_nt: TGTGCCAGCTCGCCGGAGGGACGCGGGGTGAACACTGAAGCTTTCTTT

v_call: TRBV6-4
d_call: TRBD1
clone_size: NA
j_call: TRBJ2-1
cdr3_aa: CASSDSDRGEQFF
cdr3_nt: TGTGCCAGCAGTGACTCGGACAGGGGTGAGCAGTTCTTC

v_call: TRBV6-9
d_call: NA
clone_size: NA
j_call: TRBJ2-7
cdr3_aa: CASPGREQYF
cdr3_nt: TGTGCCAGCCCGGGTAGAGAGCAGTACTTC

v_call: TRBV4-3
d_call: NA
clone_size: NA
j_call: TRBJ1-4
cdr3_aa: CASSQEGLTTNEKLFF
cdr3_nt: TGCGCCAGCAGCCAAGAGGGGCTCACAACTAATGAAAAACTGTTTTTT

v_call: TRBV5-6
d_call: NA
clone_size: NA
j_call: TRBJ2-3
cdr3_aa: CASSAEAYLVDTQYF
cdr3_nt: TGTGCCAGCAGCGCGGAGGCCTATCTGGTAGATACGCAGTATTTT

v_call: TRBV7-8
d_call: NA
clone_size: once
j_call: TRBJ1-2
cdr3_aa: CASSLERRTYGYTF
cdr3_nt: TGTGCCAGCAGCTTAGAACGGAGGACCTATGGCTACACCTTC

v_call: TRBV7-2
d_call: TRBD1
clone_size: once
j_call: TRBJ1-1
cdr3_aa: CASSAPGGGRLEAFF
cdr3_nt: TGTGCCAGCAGCGCACCAGGGGGCGGGCGCCTTGAAGCTTTCTTT